Listed here is a single TCR beta chain. This entry belongs to a study of shared clonotypes between healthy human individuals. Only CD45RO-negative cells positively selected for CCR7 counted as naive CD8 cells, so terminally differentiated effector memory CD45RA+ cells were excluded. This table comes from immunoSEQ multiplex PCR, and its TCRdb copy is limited to in-frame clones, with some not included. The data contain around 2,000,000 clones, approximately 94% of them singletons. Looked up from germline, CDR1 is MGHRA and CDR2 is YSYEKL. V was pared by 5 bases and J by 0 bases, with 3 bases between. The CDR3 loop spans 12 amino acids.

The specimen was naive CD8+ T cells from PBMCs. This clonotype was sampled from a man younger than 35 in good health. Some clones in this sample may be carry-over from other donors' samples. The chain carries TRBV4-1 and TRBJ2-3, with no clear D. The CDR3 protein is CASSYSTDTQYF. DNA of the CDR3: TGCGCCAGCAGCTATAGCACAGATACGCAGTATTTT.